The 7 T cell receptor beta chains reported below all come from one sample, sequenced in a study of blood T cells in healthy people across ages. A second PCR, run for about 6 to 11 cycles, used a sample-barcoded 5' primer plus a J-beta primer mix. Each CDR3 protein is one row after TCRdb ran MiXCR on the 5' RACE reads. The data show 920,000 or so distinct CDR3 sequences, with 45% seen just once and approximately 20% held by the top ten. What was sequenced was blood. These receptors were collected from a woman aged 55-69 years in good health.

The chain uses TRBV2 and TRBJ2-3, with D unclear. Germline V CDR1 and CDR2: SNHLY, FYNNEI. This CDR3 has 14 residues. V lost 1 base and J lost 2, with 7 bases in between. The CDR3 DNA sequence: TGTGCCAGCAGTGAAGAAGGGATCACAGATACGCAGTATTTT. It encodes CASSEEGITDTQYF.

This clonotype has only one observation. The rearrangement links TRBV24-1 to TRBJ2-5; 13 bases line up with TRBD2. The J call may be mistaken, given a closer DNA end match to TRBJ2-7. The V gene's germline CDR1 is KGHDR and CDR2 SFDVKD. This CDR3 spans 15 amino acids. The CDR3 nucleotides read TGTGCCACCACCCGGACTAGCGGGAGCTATCACGAGCAGTACTTC. Translated: CATTRTSGSYHEQYF.

This clonotype was observed a handful of times. J is TRBJ2-1 and V is TRBV28; tentatively, D is TRBD1 (6 bases). The CDR3 totals 12 residues. Germline-derived CDR1 and CDR2 are MDHEN and SYDVKM. The V end was cut by 2 bases, the J end by 9 bases, with 8 bases between. For the CDR3, the DNA is TGTGCCAGCAGTTTACAGGGGCGTGAGCAGTTCTTC. Its protein is CASSLQGREQFF.

This chain uses TRBV4-1 with TRBJ2-1; 10 nucleotides line up with TRBD2. Looked up from germline, CDR1 is MGHRA and CDR2 is YSYEKL. J gave up 0 bases and V 7 bases, and 3 bases lay outside the gene matches. The CDR3 totals 15 residues. This chain's CDR3 is CASKLAGNSYNEQFF. Here the CDR3 DNA reads TGCGCCAGCAAACTAGCGGGAAACTCCTACAATGAGCAGTTCTTC.

V gene TRBV12-3 or TRBV12-4 combines with J gene TRBJ2-1, with D hard to call. The CDR3 runs 12 residues. The V end was cut by 5 bases, the J end by 5 bases, with 7 bases between. CDR3 region: CASSVENNEQFF. CDR3 DNA sequence: TGTGCCAGCAGTGTTGAAAACAATGAGCAGTTCTTC.

The gene calls are TRBV12-3 or TRBV12-4 and TRBJ1-4; 10 positions agree with TRBD1. V gave up 6 bases and J gave up 7 bases; unmatched junction bases: 11. The CDR3 is made up of 16 amino acids. The CDR3 loop is CASSRDRGAKGEKLFF. CDR3 nucleotides: TGTGCCAGCAGCCGGGACAGGGGCGCGAAAGGTGAAAAACTGTTTTTT.

This clonotype has just a few counts. The rearrangement links TRBV2 to TRBJ1-5, with 10 bases lining up with TRBD1. J was trimmed by 2 bases and V by 1 base; bases with no gene match: 5. This CDR3 has 17 amino acids. Germline loops: CDR1 SNHLY, CDR2 FYNNEI. The chain's CDR3 is CASSEGTGGPGNQPQHF. CDR3 DNA sequence: TGTGCCAGCAGTGAAGGGACAGGGGGACCAGGCAATCAGCCCCAGCATTTT. The full variable domain, completed using reference TRBV2 and TRBJ1-5, is EPEVTQTPSHQVTQMGQEVILRCVPISNHLYFYWYRQILGQKVEFLVSFYNNEISEKSEIFDDQFSVERPDGSNFTLKIRSTKLEDSAMYFCASSEGTGGPGNQPQHFGDGTRLSIL.